This T cell receptor beta chain was sequenced in a study of tumor and adjacent non-tumor tissue in lung cancer. On the study more broadly: Aged about 30 to 85 years, patients included nine to eleven men and about 5 women with stage I to III disease.

In the case of this clonotype: The target antigen is unknown. An end of the junction does not agree with germline; a read error may underlie this.

The template was RNA from unsorted bulk tissue. Study-wide results and caveats: Top 100 clones took a larger repertoire share in normal lung.

The CDR3 sequence is 16 residues long. The library came from three nested PCR rounds adapted from ARM-PCR protocols. TCRdb reprocessed the multiplex PCR reads with MiXCR, giving one entry per CDR3 protein. The profile shows about 79,000 distinct CDR3 sequences, roughly 72% of them singletons. Sequenced sample: lung tumor tissue. The TCR originated in a middle-aged woman with non-small cell lung cancer. The chain combines TRBV12-3 or TRBV12-4 with TRBJ2-5, with 8 bases matching TRBD2. The CDR3 DNA is TGTGCCCGCAATTTAGGGCTAGCGGTCGGGGGGGAGACCCACTACTTC. Protein: CARNLGLAVGGETHYF.